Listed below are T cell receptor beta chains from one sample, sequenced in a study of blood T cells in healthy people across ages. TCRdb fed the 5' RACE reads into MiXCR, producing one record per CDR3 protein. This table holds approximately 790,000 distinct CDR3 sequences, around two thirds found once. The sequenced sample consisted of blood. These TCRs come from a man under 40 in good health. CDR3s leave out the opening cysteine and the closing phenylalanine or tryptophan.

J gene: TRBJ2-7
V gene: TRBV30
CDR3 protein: AWSPVTGSYEQY

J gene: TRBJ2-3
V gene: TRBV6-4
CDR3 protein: ASSDSAGGSTDTQY

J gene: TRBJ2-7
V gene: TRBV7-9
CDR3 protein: ASSFPGALTYEQY

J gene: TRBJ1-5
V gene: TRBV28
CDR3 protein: ASRPPGRINQPQH

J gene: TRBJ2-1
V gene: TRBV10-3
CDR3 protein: TISPGGSEQF

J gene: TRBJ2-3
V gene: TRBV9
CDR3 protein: ASSVSLYTDTQY

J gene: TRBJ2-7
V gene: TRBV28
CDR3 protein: ASRWDRETYEQY

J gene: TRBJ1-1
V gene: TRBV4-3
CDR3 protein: ASSQDGQGSEAF

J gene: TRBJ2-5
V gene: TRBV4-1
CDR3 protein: ASSQIAGGQETQY

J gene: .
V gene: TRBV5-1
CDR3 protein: ASSPALKETQY

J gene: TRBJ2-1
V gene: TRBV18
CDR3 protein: ASSPLAGGPNEQF

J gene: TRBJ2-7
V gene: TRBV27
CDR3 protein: ASSALQGYEQY

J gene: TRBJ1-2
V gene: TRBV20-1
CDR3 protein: SARDSRGVFGYT

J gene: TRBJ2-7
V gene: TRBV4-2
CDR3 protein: ASSQETSGGYEQY

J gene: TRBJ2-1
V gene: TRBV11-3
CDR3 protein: ASSVQYGGEQF

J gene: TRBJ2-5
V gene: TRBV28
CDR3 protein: ASSSYRQGMLKETQY

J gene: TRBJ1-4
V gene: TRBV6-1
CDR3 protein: ASSDGAGSNEKLC

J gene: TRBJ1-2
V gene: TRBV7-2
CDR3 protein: ASSFDRANYGYT

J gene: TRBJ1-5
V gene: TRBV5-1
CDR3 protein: ASSFSGVVDQPQH

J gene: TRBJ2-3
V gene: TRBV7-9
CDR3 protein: ASVWERTTDTQY

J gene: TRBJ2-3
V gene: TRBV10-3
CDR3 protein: AIAPGLATDTQY

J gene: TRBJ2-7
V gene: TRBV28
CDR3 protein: ASTRPGSGASYEQY

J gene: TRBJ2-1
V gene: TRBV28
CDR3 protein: ASSLRDEQF

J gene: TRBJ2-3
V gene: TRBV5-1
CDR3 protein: ASSLTGGSGTDTQY

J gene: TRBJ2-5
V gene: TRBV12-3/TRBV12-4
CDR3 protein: ASSRAVNQETQY

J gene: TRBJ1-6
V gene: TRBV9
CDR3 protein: ASTTESRGSPLH

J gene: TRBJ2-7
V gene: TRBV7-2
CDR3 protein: ASSPRTGGVGSHEQY

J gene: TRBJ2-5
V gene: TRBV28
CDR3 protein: ASRLTGGQETQY

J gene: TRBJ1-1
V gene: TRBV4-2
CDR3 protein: ASSQYGGNTEAF

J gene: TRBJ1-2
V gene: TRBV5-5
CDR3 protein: ASSYNNQGAGYGYT

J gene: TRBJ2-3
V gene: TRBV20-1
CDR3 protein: SARDLRRDTQY

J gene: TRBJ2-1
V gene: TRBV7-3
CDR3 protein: ASSREGGTSYNEQF

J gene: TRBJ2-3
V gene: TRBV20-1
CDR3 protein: SARRGGVTDTQY

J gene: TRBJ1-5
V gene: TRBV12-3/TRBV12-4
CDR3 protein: ASSLGAGDQPQH

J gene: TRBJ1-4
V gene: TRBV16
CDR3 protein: ASSNSRTGEKLF

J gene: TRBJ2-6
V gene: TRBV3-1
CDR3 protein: ASSQDREIQSGANVLT

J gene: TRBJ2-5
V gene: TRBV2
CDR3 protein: ASRIDPQSDETQY

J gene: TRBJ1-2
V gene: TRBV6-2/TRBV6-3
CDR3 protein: ASSSGTLYGYT

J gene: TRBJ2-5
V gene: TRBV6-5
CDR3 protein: ASSYSTGPSY

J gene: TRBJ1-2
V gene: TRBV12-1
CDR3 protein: ASSPIYT

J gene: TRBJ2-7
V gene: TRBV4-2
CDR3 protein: ASSQEMSGGAYEQY

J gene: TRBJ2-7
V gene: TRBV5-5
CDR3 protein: ASSRGTGTLYSYEQY

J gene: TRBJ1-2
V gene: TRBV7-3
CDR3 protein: ASRLAQGSSYGYT

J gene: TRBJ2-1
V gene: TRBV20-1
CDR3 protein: SAHGTSGNNEQF

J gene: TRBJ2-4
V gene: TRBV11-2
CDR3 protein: ASSIGQGPREQY

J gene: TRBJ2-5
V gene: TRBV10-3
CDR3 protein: AAGGGGSETQY

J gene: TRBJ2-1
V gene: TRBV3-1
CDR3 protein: ASSLQTGIYNEQF

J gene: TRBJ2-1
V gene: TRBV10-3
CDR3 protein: AIRESRGAQF

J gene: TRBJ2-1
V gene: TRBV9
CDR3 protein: ASSVGTSGGGFYNGQF

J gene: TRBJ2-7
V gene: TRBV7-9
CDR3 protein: ASSLGLLGQPPYEQY

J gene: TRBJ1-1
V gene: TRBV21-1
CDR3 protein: ASSKGGGSEAF

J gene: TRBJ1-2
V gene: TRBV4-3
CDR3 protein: ASSKDRDLRNYGYT

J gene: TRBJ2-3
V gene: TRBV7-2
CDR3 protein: ASRRTSGGSDTQY